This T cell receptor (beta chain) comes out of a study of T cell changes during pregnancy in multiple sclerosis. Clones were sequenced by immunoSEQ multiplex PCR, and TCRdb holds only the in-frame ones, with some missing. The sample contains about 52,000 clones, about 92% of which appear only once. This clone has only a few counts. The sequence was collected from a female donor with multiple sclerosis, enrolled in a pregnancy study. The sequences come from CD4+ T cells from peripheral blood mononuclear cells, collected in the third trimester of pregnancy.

Here the CDR3 reads CAWSVESMNTEAFF. For the CDR3, the DNA is TGTGCCTGGAGTGTGGAGTCGATGAACACTGAAGCTTTCTTT. The chain links TRBV30 to TRBJ1-1; D not resolved. Germline CDR1 and CDR2: GTSNPN and SVGIG (reference sequence). The CDR3 is 14 residues long. Trimming removed 0 bases at V and 0 bases at J, with 8 bases between.